This paragraph reports one T cell receptor beta chain. This clone was detected a few times. No cognate antigen has been identified for it. Base qualities were left out, and no much larger clone turns up one base away. The germline V gene yields MGHDK for CDR1 and SYGVNS for CDR2. From the cysteine through the phenylalanine, the CDR3 covers 12 amino acids. Just CDR3 DNA is preserved here, 36 bases in frame from base 1. The trim is 4 bases for V and 4 bases for J, with a gap of 7 bases between the germline ends. A FACSAria II was used to sort memory CD4+ T cells, defined as single viable CD3+CD4+CD8-CD45RO+ cells. CMV serostatus was assessed using a Roche Elecsys assay, by which serum IgG against CMV pp150, pp28, p38 and p52 was detected. After thawing, total CD4+ T cells were enriched by positive selection with CD4 magnetic microbeads. Samples originated from another study that specifically interrogated the CD4+ T cell memory repertoire. Peripheral blood mononuclear cells were isolated and cryopreserved according to standard operating procedures, and serum was kept at -80 degrees C. The staining used CD3-PerCP (BW264/56), CD4-APC (RPA-T4), CD45RO-PE (UCHT1) and CD8-Pacific Orange (3B5) antibodies, and Sytox blue was used to exclude non-viable cells.

This sample is drawn from a study of memory CD4+ T cells and cytomegalovirus serostatus (dated by TCRdb to the late 2010s). Describing the broader study: A total of roughly 35 healthy Belgian adults, of whom 9 were CMV seropositive and 24 were CMV seronegative, were included in the cohort. To replicate a published TCR-based CMV serostatus classifier, the study sequenced CD4+ memory TCRbeta repertoires from a Belgian cohort whose cytomegalovirus serostatus was known.

Genomic DNA was extracted from sorted cells with the Quick-DNA Microprep Kit. TCRbeta DNA was amplified with the immunoSEQ hsTCRbeta kit following the manufacturer's protocol. An Illumina MiSeq instrument was used to sequence the TCRbeta libraries. Under the source paper's analysis protocol: After out-of-frame sequences were removed, millions of distinct TCRbeta sequences remained, averaging about 66,813 per individual. Each individual was scored according to the count of over 150 previously reported CMV-associated TCRbeta sequences and the total productive distinct TCRbeta count. A beta-binomial model was reimplemented in Python, and random forests from scikit-learn, run with default parameters, were trained on data from the US cohort. Classifier performance on the Belgian cohort was reported as the median AUC with percentile confidence intervals calculated over 10,000 bootstrap iterations. The immuneACCESS repertoire file appears here via TCRdb, limited to in-frame rearrangements. These files lack a portion of the clones; in checked studies, under half of the deficit traces to unresolved V genes, and the cause of the others is not known. That table gives V, J and clone size, and the DNA gave D and trimming. The sample has 45,000 to 50,000 clones on record, 78% of them singletons. The ten largest clonotypes hold 0.78% of the sample.

The study at large found these results: On the Belgian cohort, the classifier based on the original framework reached a median bootstrapped AUC of about 0.95, with a 95% CI of 0.76-1.00. For predicting CMV serostatus, the median bootstrapped AUC was 0.95 using the original framework and 0.9 to 0.92 using a US-trained random forest. Among the 150 or so previously reported CMV-associated TCRbeta sequences, some 67 showed up in the CD4+ memory repertoires, with each one found in between one and five individuals. Only CD4+CD45RO+ memory cells were sequenced, in contrast to the original study, in which naive and memory CD4+ and CD8+ populations were covered. The results were read as suggesting that the CMV-associated TCR signature is, for the most part, present in the CD4+ memory repertoire.

The TCR comes from an adult in good health and CMV-seronegative. The sample taken for sequencing was memory CD4+ T cells from blood. The sequence links TRBV25-1 to TRBJ1-2, with the D gene not confidently named. The CDR3 region reads CASSGFFYGYTF. The DNA sequence follows: TGTGCCAGCAGTGGATTCTTCTATGGCTACACCTTC.